Listed below are T cell receptor beta chains from one sample, sequenced in a study of cytomegalovirus exposure and HLA in healthy donors. Method: immunoSEQ multiplex PCR; TCRdb's copy keeps in-frame clones and lacks some. The data show about 170,000 clones, just over 75% seen once. Material for sequencing was PBMCs. These TCRs come from a woman aged 25 to 39 in good health and CMV-seropositive. Both conserved end residues are part of each CDR3. D genes are given only for firm matches. The size of a clone is reported for some rows only, either as once, few or many, or as a class for expanded clones.

cdr3_nt | cdr3_aa | d_call | cdr3_length | clone_size | j_call | v_call
TGTGCCAGCAGCTTGGACAGCTACAATGAGCAGTTCTTC | CASSLDSYNEQFF | - | 13 | once | TRBJ2-1 | TRBV5-6
TGTGCCAGCAGCCCACTACCGGACAGGGGAAGGGACTATGGCTACACCTTC | CASSPLPDRGRDYGYTF | TRBD1 | 17 | - | TRBJ1-2 | TRBV11-2
TGCGCCAGCAGCCAAGAGGCGGGGGGCCTCTCCGGGGAGCTGTTTTTT | CASSQEAGGLSGELFF | TRBD2 | 16 | - | TRBJ2-2 | TRBV4-3
TGTGCCAGCAGTTGGACGACAGGGAACAATGAGCAGTTCTTC | CASSWTTGNNEQFF | TRBD1 | 14 | - | TRBJ2-1 | TRBV27
TGTGCCAGCAGCGTGACAGGGGGAGGTCAGCCCCAGCATTTT | CASSVTGGGQPQHF | TRBD1 | 14 | - | TRBJ1-5 | TRBV9
TGTGCCAGCGGCCGTGATAACTATGGCTACACCTTC | CASGRDNYGYTF | - | 12 | once | TRBJ1-2 | TRBV6-5
TGTGCCAGCAGCCCGGGACTAGCGGGTGACGAGCAGTTCTTC | CASSPGLAGDEQFF | TRBD2 | 14 | - | TRBJ2-1 | TRBV5-4
TGTGCCATCAGTGAATGGCGGGCCGGCACAGATACGCAGTATTTT | CAISEWRAGTDTQYF | - | 15 | few | TRBJ2-3 | TRBV10-3
TGTGCCAGCAGTGAATCGAGGGATTTTAATGGCTACACCTTC | CASSESRDFNGYTF | - | 14 | - | TRBJ1-2 | TRBV2
TGCAGCCTTCGGACAGGGCCCGATACGCAGTATTTT | CSLRTGPDTQYF | TRBD1 | 12 | - | TRBJ2-3 | TRBV29-1
TGTGCCAGCAACCGACAGGTGAACACTGAAGCTTTCTTT | CASNRQVNTEAFF | - | 13 | - | TRBJ1-1 | TRBV2
TGTGCCAGTATCGGGGCTAGCGGCACCGGGGAGCTGTTTTTT | CASIGASGTGELFF | TRBD2 | 14 | - | TRBJ2-2 | TRBV19
TGTGCCATCAGTGAGTCCGGAGGAGGGTATAGCAATCAGCCCCAGCATTTT | CAISESGGGYSNQPQHF | - | 17 | - | TRBJ1-5 | TRBV10-3
TGTGCCAGCAGCTTGGTGGGGGGGGAATCTGAAGGGACAGATACGCAGTATTTT | CASSLVGGESEGTDTQYF | TRBD2 | 18 | - | TRBJ2-3 | TRBV5-6
TGTGCCAGCAGTTACTCGAGTAACCTTGGAGGCACTGAAGCTTTCTTT | CASSYSSNLGGTEAFF | - | 16 | few | TRBJ1-1 | TRBV6-6
TGTGCCATCAGTCCGGGACAGGGTCCTCTAGATACGCAGTATTTT | CAISPGQGPLDTQYF | TRBD1 | 15 | few | TRBJ2-3 | TRBV10-3
TGTGCCAGCAGCTCCCACGCCCGGGACACCTCCTACGAGCAGTACTTC | CASSSHARDTSYEQYF | - | 16 | many | TRBJ2-7 | TRBV7-9
TGTGCCAGCAGTGTAACTAGCGGGGGACGCACAGATACGCAGTATTTT | CASSVTSGGRTDTQYF | TRBD2 | 16 | - | TRBJ2-3 | TRBV6-1
TGTGCCAGCAGCGAGCTCCTGCGCACAGATACGCAGTATTTT | CASSELLRTDTQYF | - | 14 | once | TRBJ2-3 | TRBV2
TGTGCCAGCAGCTTAGGCAACCTGGGTAGCCAGCCCCAGCATTTT | CASSLGNLGSQPQHF | - | 15 | - | TRBJ1-5 | TRBV7-2
TGTGCCATCAGGGATAGCGGGTCAAGCTCCTACGAGCAGTACTTC | CAIRDSGSSSYEQYF | TRBD2 | 15 | - | TRBJ2-7 | TRBV10-3
TGTGCCATCAGTGAAAGACAGAGTGAACTAGCCAAAAACATTCAGTACTTC | CAISERQSELAKNIQYF | - | 17 | - | TRBJ2-4 | TRBV10-3
TGTGCCAGCAGCTTGGCCCCCCCGGGTAATGAAAAACTGTTTTTT | CASSLAPPGNEKLFF | - | 15 | - | TRBJ1-4 | TRBV7-9
TGTGCCAGCAGCCAAACTAGCGGGGCGGCGGATGAGCAGTTCTTC | CASSQTSGAADEQFF | TRBD2 | 15 | once | TRBJ2-1 | TRBV7-7
TGCAGCGTCCACGGACAGGGCTTCTATGGCTACACCTTC | CSVHGQGFYGYTF | TRBD1 | 13 | - | TRBJ1-2 | TRBV29-1
TGTGCCAGCAGCTTCCGGACTAGCAGCTACGAGCAGTACTTC | CASSFRTSSYEQYF | TRBD2 | 14 | - | TRBJ2-7 | TRBV7-8
TGTGCCAGCAGCTTGATTGGCGGGACGGCTGATGAAAAACTGTTTTTT | CASSLIGGTADEKLFF | - | 16 | once | TRBJ1-4 | TRBV5-6
TGTGCCAGCAGCGTCGGACTAGCGGGAGCGAGAACCGGGGAGCTGTTTTTT | CASSVGLAGARTGELFF | TRBD2 | 17 | - | TRBJ2-2 | TRBV7-7
TGCGCCAGCAGCCAGGCACAGGGGGCGACAGGTGAAGCTTTCTTT | CASSQAQGATGEAFF | TRBD1 | 15 | - | TRBJ1-1 | TRBV4-3
TGCGCCAGCAGCCCGGCAACGGGGACAGGGAGGACAGATACGCAGTATTTT | CASSPATGTGRTDTQYF | TRBD1 | 17 | - | TRBJ2-3 | TRBV5-1
TGTGCCAGCAGGGGATACAGGGACAATTCACCCCTCCACTTT | CASRGYRDNSPLHF | - | 14 | few | TRBJ1-6 | TRBV2
TGTGCCAGCAGCGTTGATGGACTGGTCCCCAATCAGCCCCAGCATTTT | CASSVDGLVPNQPQHF | - | 16 | - | TRBJ1-5 | TRBV7-8
TGTGCCATCAGTGAGTCCGGACTAGCGGGGGGACCGACAGATACGCAGTATTTT | CAISESGLAGGPTDTQYF | TRBD2 | 18 | - | TRBJ2-3 | TRBV10-3
TGTGCCAGCAGTCCTACCTGGACAGGGAGCAATCAGCCCCAGCATTTT | CASSPTWTGSNQPQHF | TRBD1 | 16 | once | TRBJ1-5 | TRBV27
TGTGCCAGCAGCTTCGGAGATAGCAGAAACACCATATATTTT | CASSFGDSRNTIYF | - | 14 | - | TRBJ1-3 | TRBV7-9
TGTGCCAGCAGGGACACCTACGAGCAGTACTTC | CASRDTYEQYF | - | 11 | - | TRBJ2-7 | TRBV2
TGTGCCAGCAGCCGACGGAGGCTCCTGGCAATACAATCCAATCAGCCCCAGCATTTT | CASSRRRLLAIQSNQPQHF | - | 19 | - | TRBJ1-5 | TRBV7-9
TGCAGTCCTCTCGGGACTGAAGCTTTCTTT | CSPLGTEAFF | - | 10 | - | TRBJ1-1 | TRBV20-1
TGTGCCAGCAGCTCCCTCCTAGCGGGACACAGCTCCTACAATGAGCAGTTCTTC | CASSSLLAGHSSYNEQFF | TRBD2 | 18 | - | TRBJ2-1 | TRBV11-2
TGTGCCAGCAGCCGCGACACCGCTGGAAACACCATATATTTT | CASSRDTAGNTIYF | - | 14 | - | TRBJ1-3 | TRBV7-2
TGTGCCAGCAGTTTGGGCGGGGAAGAGACCCAGTACTTC | CASSLGGEETQYF | - | 13 | - | TRBJ2-5 | TRBV28
TGCGCCAGCAGAGTCCAGGGGAGATCCTACGAGCAGTACTTC | CASRVQGRSYEQYF | - | 14 | - | TRBJ2-7 | TRBV5-1
TGCGCCAGCAGCTTGGTAGGGGATATGAACACCGGGGAGCTGTTTTTT | CASSLVGDMNTGELFF | - | 16 | - | TRBJ2-2 | TRBV5-1
TGTGCCAGCAGTTTGTCCGGGACAGGGTTATCCATATATTTT | CASSLSGTGLSIYF | TRBD1 | 14 | - | TRBJ1-3 | TRBV6-5
TGCGCCAGCAGCCAAGCCTCCAGGGCAGATACGCAGTATTTT | CASSQASRADTQYF | - | 14 | - | TRBJ2-3 | TRBV4-1
TGTGCCAGCAGCTTAGCTGGGCAGGGGGCGCCCTACGAGCAGTACTTC | CASSLAGQGAPYEQYF | TRBD1 | 16 | - | TRBJ2-7 | TRBV11-2
TGCAGCGTTATAACAGGGATGACTGAAGCTTTCTTT | CSVITGMTEAFF | - | 12 | - | TRBJ1-1 | TRBV29-1